The sequence of this T cell receptor beta chain was determined in a study of graft-versus-host responses after intestinal transplantation. Broader study findings: Patients who carried graft-donor T cell macrochimerism also had high graft-versus-host to host-versus-graft clonal ratios in their allografts.

On this clone: The antigen is undetermined.

Here immunoSEQ multiplex PCR was the method, and the copy in TCRdb shows in-frame clones only, minus some. This sample has some 38,000 clones, with approximately 93% found just once. Germline loops: CDR1 SGHVS, CDR2 FNYEAQ. The ends lost 2 bases at V and 2 bases at J; junction bases unmatched: 2. This CDR3 comprises 15 residues. The receptor's source is a human donor who was the organ donor for an intestinal transplant. Sequenced material: unstimulated CD8+ T cells sorted from spleen or lymph node cells, taken before transplant. The V call is TRBV7-6, the J call TRBJ2-3, with TRBD1 matching 9 bases. CDR3 loop: CASSLTGGPTDTQYF. CDR3 nucleotide sequence: TGTGCCAGCAGCTTAACAGGGGGCCCCACAGATACGCAGTATTTT.